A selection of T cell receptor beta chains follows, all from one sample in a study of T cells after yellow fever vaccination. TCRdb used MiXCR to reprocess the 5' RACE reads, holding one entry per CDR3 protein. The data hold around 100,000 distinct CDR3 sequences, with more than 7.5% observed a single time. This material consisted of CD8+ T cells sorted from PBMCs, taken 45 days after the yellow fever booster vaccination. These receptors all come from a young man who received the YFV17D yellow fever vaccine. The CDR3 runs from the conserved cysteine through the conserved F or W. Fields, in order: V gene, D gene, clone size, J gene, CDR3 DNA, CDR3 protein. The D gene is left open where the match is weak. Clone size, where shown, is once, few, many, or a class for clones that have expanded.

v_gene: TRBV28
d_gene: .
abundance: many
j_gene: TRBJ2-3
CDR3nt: TGTGCCAGCAACTGGGAGGCAGGGGTTACCCTTGATACGCAGTATTTT
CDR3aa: CASNWEAGVTLDTQYF

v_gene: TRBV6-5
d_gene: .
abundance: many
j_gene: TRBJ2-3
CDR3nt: TGTGCCAGCAGTTACTCTGGGGGGGCCGATACGCAGTATTTT
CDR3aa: CASSYSGGADTQYF

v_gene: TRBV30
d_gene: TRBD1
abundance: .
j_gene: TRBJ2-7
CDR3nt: TGTGCCTGGAGTTGGACAGGGTTCAACTACGAGCAGTACTTC
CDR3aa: CAWSWTGFNYEQYF

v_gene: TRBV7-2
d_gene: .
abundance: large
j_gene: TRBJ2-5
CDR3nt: TGTGCCAGCAGCTCTTCCCACGGGACCCCCCTTCAAAGGACCCAGTACTTC
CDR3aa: CASSSSHGTPLQRTQYF

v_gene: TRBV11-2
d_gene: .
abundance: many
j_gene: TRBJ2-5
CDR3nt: TGTGCCAGCAGCTTAGGGGGGAGTTCTGTGACCCAGTACTTC
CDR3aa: CASSLGGSSVTQYF

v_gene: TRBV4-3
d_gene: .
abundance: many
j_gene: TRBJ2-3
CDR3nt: TGCGCCAGCAGCCAAGATCGGGGGGCCAACACAGATACGCAGTATTTT
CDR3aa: CASSQDRGANTDTQYF

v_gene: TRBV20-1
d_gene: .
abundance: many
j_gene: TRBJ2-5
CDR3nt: TGCAGCTCGGCCCGCCAAGAGACCCAGTACTTC
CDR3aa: CSSARQETQYF

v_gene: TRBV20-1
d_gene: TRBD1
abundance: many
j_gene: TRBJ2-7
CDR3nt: TGCAGTGCCAGACCCTTCGGGACAGCCTCCTACGAGCAGTACTTC
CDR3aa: CSARPFGTASYEQYF

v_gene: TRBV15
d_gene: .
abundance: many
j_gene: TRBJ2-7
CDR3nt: TGTGCCACCAGCAGAGATCAAGAGGGGGGATTGGACGAGCAGTACTTC
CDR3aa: CATSRDQEGGLDEQYF

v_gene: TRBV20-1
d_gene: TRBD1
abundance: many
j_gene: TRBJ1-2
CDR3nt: TGCAGTGCTAGAGGCGGGACAGAACATGGCTACACCTTC
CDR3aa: CSARGGTEHGYTF

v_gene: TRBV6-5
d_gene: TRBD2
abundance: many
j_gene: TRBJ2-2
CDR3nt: TGTGCCAGCAGTTACCATAGCGGGAGGCCCGCAGGGGAGCTGTTTTTT
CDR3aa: CASSYHSGRPAGELFF

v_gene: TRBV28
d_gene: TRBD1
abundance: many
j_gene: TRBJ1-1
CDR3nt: TGTGCCAGCACAGGGGGACCACCGAACACTGAAGCTTTCTTT
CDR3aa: CASTGGPPNTEAFF

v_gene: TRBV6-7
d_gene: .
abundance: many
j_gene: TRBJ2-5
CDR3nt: TGTGCCAGCAGTTACCGGGGCAGGACGGGAGAGACCCAGTACTTC
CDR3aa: CASSYRGRTGETQYF

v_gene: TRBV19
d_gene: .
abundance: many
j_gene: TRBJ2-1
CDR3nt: TGTGCCAGTAGTAGGGACGCCGAGCAGTTCTTC
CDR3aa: CASSRDAEQFF

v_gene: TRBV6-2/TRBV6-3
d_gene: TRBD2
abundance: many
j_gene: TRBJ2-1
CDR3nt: TGTGCCAGCAGTTACCCGGGACTAGCCGGTTACAATGAGCAGTTCTTC
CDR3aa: CASSYPGLAGYNEQFF

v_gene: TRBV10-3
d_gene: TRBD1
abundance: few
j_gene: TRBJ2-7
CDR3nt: TGTGCCATCAGTGAGCCCCGGGACAGGTGGTCCTACGAGCAGTACTTC
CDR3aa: CAISEPRDRWSYEQYF

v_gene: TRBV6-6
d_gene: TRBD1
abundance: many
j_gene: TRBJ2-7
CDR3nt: TGTGCCAGCGCGACAGGGATGAGAAACGAGCAGTACTTC
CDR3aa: CASATGMRNEQYF

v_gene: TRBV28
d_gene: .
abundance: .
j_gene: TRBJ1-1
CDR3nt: TGTGCCAGCCGAACCTGGACAGTTAATACTGAAGCTTTCTTT
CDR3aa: CASRTWTVNTEAFF

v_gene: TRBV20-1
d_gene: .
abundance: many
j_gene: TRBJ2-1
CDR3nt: TGCAGTGCTACGATTAGTTACAATGAGCAGTTCTTC
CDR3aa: CSATISYNEQFF

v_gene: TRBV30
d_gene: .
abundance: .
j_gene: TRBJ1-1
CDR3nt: TGTGCCTGGAGTTACAGTAGTACCACTGAAGCTTTCTTT
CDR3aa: CAWSYSSTTEAFF

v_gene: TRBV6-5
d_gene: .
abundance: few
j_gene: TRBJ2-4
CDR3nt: TGTGCCAGCAGTTACTCGGGGGGCTGGGAAAACATTCAGTACTTC
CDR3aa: CASSYSGGWENIQYF

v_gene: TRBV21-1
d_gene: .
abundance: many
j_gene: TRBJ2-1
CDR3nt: TGTGCCAGCAGGCAACTAGCGGGAGACCCAGGGGATGAGCAGTTCTTC
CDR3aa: CASRQLAGDPGDEQFF

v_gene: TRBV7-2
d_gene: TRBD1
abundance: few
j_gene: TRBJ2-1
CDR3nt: TGTGCCAGCAGCTTAGTGACAGGGGACGGCAATGAGCAGTTCTTC
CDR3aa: CASSLVTGDGNEQFF

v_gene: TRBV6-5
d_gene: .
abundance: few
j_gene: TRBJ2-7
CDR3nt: TGTGCCAGCAGTTACTCGGTGGGGACGGGAGAGCAGTACTTC
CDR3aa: CASSYSVGTGEQYF

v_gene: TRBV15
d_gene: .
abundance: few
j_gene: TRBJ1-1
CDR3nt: TGTGCCACCAGCAGAGTGACCCACACTGAAGCTTTCTTT
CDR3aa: CATSRVTHTEAFF

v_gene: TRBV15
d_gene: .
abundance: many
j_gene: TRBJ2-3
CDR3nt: TGTGCCACCAGCAGAGTGGCTTATGCGAACACAGATACGCAGTATTTT
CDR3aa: CATSRVAYANTDTQYF

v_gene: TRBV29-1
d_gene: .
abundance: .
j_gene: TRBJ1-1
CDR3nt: TGCAGCGTTTACAGGGAGGACACTGAAGCTTTCTTT
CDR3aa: CSVYREDTEAFF

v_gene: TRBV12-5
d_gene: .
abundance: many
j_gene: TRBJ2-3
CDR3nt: TGTGCTAGTGGTCCGGGACTTGCAAGCACAGATACGCAGTATTTT
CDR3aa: CASGPGLASTDTQYF

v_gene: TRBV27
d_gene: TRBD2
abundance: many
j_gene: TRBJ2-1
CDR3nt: TGTGCCAGCAGTTCCGGGACTAGTCCCAATGAGCAGTTCTTC
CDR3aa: CASSSGTSPNEQFF

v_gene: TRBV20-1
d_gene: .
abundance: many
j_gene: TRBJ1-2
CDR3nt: TGCAGTGCCCTAACCCAGGGTACCTATGGCTACACCTTC
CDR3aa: CSALTQGTYGYTF

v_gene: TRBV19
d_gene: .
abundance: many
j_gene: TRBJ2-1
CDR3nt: TGTGCCAGTAGAAAAGACGGAGGCAGCACCAATGAGCAGTTCTTC
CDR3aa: CASRKDGGSTNEQFF

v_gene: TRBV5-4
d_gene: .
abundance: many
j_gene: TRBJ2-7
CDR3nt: TGTGCCAGCAGCTGGGGCACAGGCGGAGCCTACGAGCAGTACTTC
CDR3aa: CASSWGTGGAYEQYF

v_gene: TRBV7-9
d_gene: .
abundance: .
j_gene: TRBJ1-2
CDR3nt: TGTGCCAGCAGCTTAGACGGAGGATATGGCTACACCTTC
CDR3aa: CASSLDGGYGYTF

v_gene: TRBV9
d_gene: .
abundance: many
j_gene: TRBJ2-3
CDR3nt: TGTGCCAGCAGCGCATTCGGAGGGACAGATACGCAGTATTTT
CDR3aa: CASSAFGGTDTQYF

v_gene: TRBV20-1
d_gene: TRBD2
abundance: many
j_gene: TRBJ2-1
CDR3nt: TGCAGTGCTAGAGGGACTAGCGGGAGGAGGAGCGACAATGAGCAGTTCTTC
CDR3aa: CSARGTSGRRSDNEQFF

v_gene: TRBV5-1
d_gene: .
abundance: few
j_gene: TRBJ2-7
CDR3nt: TGCGCCAGCAGCTTGGGGGTGGGCCCCCTCTCCTACGAGCAGTACTTC
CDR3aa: CASSLGVGPLSYEQYF

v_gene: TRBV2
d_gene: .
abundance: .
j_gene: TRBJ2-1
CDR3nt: TGTGCCAGCAATCTTCCCCCTGGGGCCTACAATGAGCAGTTCTTC
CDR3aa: CASNLPPGAYNEQFF

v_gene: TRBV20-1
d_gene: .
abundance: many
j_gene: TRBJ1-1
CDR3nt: TGCAGTGCCAAAGTTGCAGATGAAGCTTTCTTT
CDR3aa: CSAKVADEAFF

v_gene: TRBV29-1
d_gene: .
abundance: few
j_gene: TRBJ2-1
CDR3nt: TGCAGCGTTGGGGGTTACTCCTACAATGAGCAGTTCTTC
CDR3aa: CSVGGYSYNEQFF

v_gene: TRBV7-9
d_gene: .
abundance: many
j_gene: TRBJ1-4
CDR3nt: TGTGCCAGCAGCTCCGGCTATGAAAAACTGTTTTTT
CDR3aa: CASSSGYEKLFF